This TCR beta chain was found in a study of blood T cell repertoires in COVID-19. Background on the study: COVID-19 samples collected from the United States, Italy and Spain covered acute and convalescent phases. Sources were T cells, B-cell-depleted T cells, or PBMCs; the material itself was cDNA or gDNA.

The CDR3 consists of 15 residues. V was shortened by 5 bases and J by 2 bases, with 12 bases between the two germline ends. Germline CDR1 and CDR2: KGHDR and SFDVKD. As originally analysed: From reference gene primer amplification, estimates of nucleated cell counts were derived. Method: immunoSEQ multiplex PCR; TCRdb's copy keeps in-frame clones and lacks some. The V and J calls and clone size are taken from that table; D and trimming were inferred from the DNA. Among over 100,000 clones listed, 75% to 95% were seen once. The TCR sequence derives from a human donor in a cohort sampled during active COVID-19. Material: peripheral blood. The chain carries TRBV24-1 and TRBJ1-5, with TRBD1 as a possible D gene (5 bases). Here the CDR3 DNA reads TGTGCCACCAGTGCGGGGGTTGGGGGCAATCAGCCCCAGCATTTT. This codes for CATSAGVGGNQPQHF.